The 31 T cell receptor beta chains given below trace back to one sample, sequenced in a study of T cells after posttransplantation cyclophosphamide. Clones were sequenced by immunoSEQ multiplex PCR, and TCRdb holds only the in-frame ones, with some missing. Counted here are over 20,000 clones, 80% to 90% occurring once; the ten biggest clones make up about 2.1%. Controls had myeloablative marrow grafts with methotrexate and calcineurin inhibitor, sampled at 1 year. The sequences come from PBMCs, collected around 350 days after allogeneic stem cell transplant with calcineurin inhibitor and methotrexate. These receptors all stem from a female patient aged 30-39 years who received an allogeneic stem cell transplant from an unrelated donor, was CMV-positive, and had acute and chronic GVHD. The graft donor may account for some of the T cells.

The V gene is TRBV4-3, the J gene TRBJ1-1; D call uncertain. The CDR3 loop spans 13 amino acids. From germline, CDR1 is LGHNA and CDR2 YSLEER. The V gene lost 0 bases and the J gene lost 11 bases, with 13 bases spanning the gap. CDR3 coding DNA: TGCGCCAGCAGCCAAGAAGTGGCCCTTGCTGCTTTCTTT. Its protein product is CASSQEVALAAFF.

J is TRBJ1-6 and V is TRBV5-4, with D unresolved. With 6 bases removed from V and 4 bases from J, the gap between germline ends came to 17 bases. CDR1 and CDR2 from the germline V gene are SGHNT and YYREEE (reference sequence). The CDR3 is made up of 16 amino acids. Written as DNA, the CDR3 is TGTGCCAGCACCTCGGCGGGCTCAGCTTATAATTCACCCCTCCACTTT. Protein sequence: CASTSAGSAYNSPLHF. Together with reference TRBV5-4 and TRBJ1-6, the CDR3 gives the full variable domain: ETGVTQSPTHLIKTRGQQVTLRCSSQSGHNTVSWYQQALGQGPQFIFQYYREEENGRGNFPPRFSGLQFPNYSSELNVNALELDDSALYLCASTSAGSAYNSPLHFGNGTRLTVT.

This sequence joins TRBV4-1 and TRBJ1-1; D call uncertain. Germline V gene sequence: CDR1 MGHRA, CDR2 YSYEKL. This CDR3 spans 13 amino acids. Trimming shortened V by 4 bases and J by 4 bases, and 10 bases separated the two germline ends. CDR3 loop: CASSLSGVTEAFF. CDR3 nucleotides: TGCGCCAGCAGCCTATCGGGTGTCACTGAAGCTTTCTTT.

This chain joins TRBV7-2 and TRBJ2-1; 13 positions agree with TRBD2. J gave up 9 bases and V 2 bases, and 7 bases lay outside the gene matches. This CDR3 is 16 amino acids long. Germline-derived CDR1 and CDR2 are SGHTA and FQGNSA. The CDR3 here is CASSLLGLAGAFEQFF. The DNA of the CDR3 is TGTGCCAGCAGCTTACTCGGACTAGCGGGAGCGTTTGAGCAGTTCTTC.

The chain joins TRBV7-2 to TRBJ2-2, with 10 bases identical to TRBD2. This CDR3 contains 17 residues. The V gene's germline CDR1 is SGHTA and CDR2 FQGNSA. The V and J ends lost 5 bases and 0 bases, in that order; junction bases with no gene match: 6. CDR3 coding DNA: TGTGCCAGCAGCGCCTATAGCGGGGGGACGAACACCGGGGAGCTGTTTTTT. Protein product: CASSAYSGGTNTGELFF.

This chain uses TRBV7-9 with TRBJ1-5; D remains unclear. The CDR3 runs to 14 residues. Germline V CDR1 and CDR2: SEHNR, FQNEAQ (reference sequence). Trimming pared 5 bases from V and 0 bases from J, leaving 8 bases between. The CDR3 protein is CASSGLNSNQPQHF. The CDR3 DNA follows: TGTGCCAGCAGCGGACTGAATAGCAATCAGCCCCAGCATTTT.

The chain combines TRBV7-2 with TRBJ1-3; D uncertain. The CDR3 sequence is 16 residues long. Germline CDR1 reads SGHTA; CDR2 reads FQGNSA. Trimming cost V 5 bases and J 2 bases, with 16 bases left between them. The CDR3 spells CASSPSGTEAGNTIYF. The CDR3 bases are TGTGCCAGCAGCCCCTCTGGTACGGAGGCTGGAAACACCATATATTTT.

The chain recombines TRBV9 with TRBJ2-5, with 7 nucleotides matching TRBD1. Germline trimming cut 2 bases from V and 3 bases from J; bases unmatched to any gene: 1. CDR3 length equals 13 residues. Looked up from germline, CDR1 is SGDLS and CDR2 is YYNGEE. The CDR3 DNA is TGTGCCAGCAGCGTCACAGGGGAAGAGACCCAGTACTTC. Translation: CASSVTGEETQYF.

This chain uses TRBV10-1 with TRBJ2-5, with D tentatively TRBD1 (6 bases). Germline V gene sequence: CDR1 WNHNN, CDR2 SYGVQD (reference sequence). This CDR3 has 14 residues. V gave up 2 bases and J gave up 4 bases, with 11 bases separating them. The DNA for the CDR3 is TGCGCCAGCAGTGAGACTACAGGGTCAGAGACCCAGTACTTC. This translates into CASSETTGSETQYF.

The rearrangement joins TRBV7-9 to TRBJ2-5; TRBD2 matches at 10 bases. Germline assignment: CDR1 SEHNR and CDR2 FQNEAQ (reference sequence). Losses at the gene ends were 4 bases for V and 3 bases for J; bases not matched to a gene: 11. The CDR3 runs to 17 residues. In nucleotides, the CDR3 is TGTGCCAGCAGCTACCGCCCCGGGACTAGCGAAAAAGAGACCCAGTACTTC. Its translation is CASSYRPGTSEKETQYF. Drawing the rest from reference TRBV7-9 and TRBJ2-5, the complete variable domain is DTGVSQNPRHKITKRGQNVTFRCDPISEHNRLYWYRQTLGQGPEFLTYFQNEAQLEKSRLLSDRFSAERPKGSFSTLEIQRTEQGDSAMYLCASSYRPGTSEKETQYFGPGTRLLVL.

A remark on this clone: Other DNA sequences within the sample encode an identical CDR3. The chain links TRBV6-5 to TRBJ2-3; no reliable D call. The CDR3 runs to 12 residues. CDR1 is MNHEY, CDR2 SVGAGI, per germline. V was pared by 4 bases and J by 3 bases, with 5 bases between. The CDR3 nucleotides read TGTGCCAGCAGTTCCCAGACAGATACGCAGTATTTT. Translating gives CASSSQTDTQYF.

V usage is TRBV7-3 and J usage is TRBJ1-1; no firm D call. Germline V CDR1 and CDR2: SGHTA, FQGTGA. The CDR3 covers 14 residues. Trimming took 4 bases from V and 6 from J, leaving 15 bases between them. DNA of the CDR3: TGTGCCAGCAGCTCGGTCGGGGTAGGCGCTGAAGCTTTCTTT. Its protein product is CASSSVGVGAEAFF.

This rearrangement joins TRBV5-1 to TRBJ2-2; the match to TRBD2 covers 13 bases. The trim removed 0 bases at V and 11 bases at J, leaving 4 bases unmatched. Germline lookup yields CDR1 SGHRS and CDR2 YFSETQ. The CDR3 is 15 residues long. The CDR3 DNA sequence: TGCGCCAGCAGCTTGGTCGTGGGACTAGCGGGAGAGCTGTTTTTT. Translated: CASSLVVGLAGELFF.

This chain joins TRBV2 and TRBJ1-6; D gene uncertain. This CDR3 has 14 residues. The germline V and J ends were trimmed by 7 bases and 4 bases, with 11 bases remaining between them. Per germline, CDR1 SNHLY and CDR2 FYNNEI. This CDR3 is CASIDTAYNSPLHF. The DNA for the CDR3 is TGTGCCAGCATAGATACAGCTTATAATTCACCCCTCCACTTT.

V and J are TRBV6-5 and TRBJ1-4; possible D gene TRBD1, 6 bases. Germline V gene lookup returns CDR1 MNHEY and CDR2 SVGAGI. The CDR3 totals 15 residues. Trimming took 4 bases from V and 5 from J, leaving 14 bases between them. Here the CDR3 DNA reads TGTGCCAGCAGTTGGATGACAGGAGAGAATGAAAAACTGTTTTTT. It yields the protein CASSWMTGENEKLFF.

This chain joins TRBV28 and TRBJ2-1; 10 nucleotides agree with TRBD2. This CDR3 is built from 14 residues. V gave up 8 bases and J gave up 8 bases; unmatched junction bases: 9. Germline V gene data show CDR1 as MDHEN and CDR2 as SYDVKM. CDR3 nucleotide sequence: TGTGCCAGCGGAACAGCGGGAGGGCCTTATGAGCAGTTCTTC. Translating gives CASGTAGGPYEQFF.

The V and J genes are TRBV9 and TRBJ2-1, with D tentatively TRBD2 (5 bases). V lost 0 bases to trimming and J lost 9 bases, with 7 bases between them. This CDR3 spans 12 amino acids. Germline CDR1 SGDLS, CDR2 YYNGEE. The CDR3 reads CASSVDRGEQFF. In DNA form, the CDR3 reads TGTGCCAGCAGCGTAGATCGGGGTGAGCAGTTCTTC.

Here the CDR3 reads CASSLDAPRRLNEKLFF. DNA of the CDR3: TGTGCCAGCAGCTTAGATGCCCCGAGGAGGCTCAATGAAAAACTGTTTTTT. The rearrangement uses TRBV11-3 and TRBJ1-4; D gene unclear. Germline CDR1 and CDR2: SGHNT and YENEEA. Trimming removed 0 bases at V and 5 bases at J, with 16 bases between. The CDR3 extends over 17 amino acids.

CDR3 residues: CASSFLRGPTGLAYF. The CDR3 DNA follows: TGTGCCAGCAGTTTCCTTCGTGGTCCGACGGGACTGGCGTACTTC. The gene calls are TRBV28 and TRBJ2-7; D perhaps matches TRBD2 (6 bases). The CDR3 is 15 amino acids. Looked up from germline, CDR1 is MDHEN and CDR2 is SYDVKM. The V and J ends lost 3 bases and 12 bases respectively, with 24 bases between them.

The CDR3 reads CASSPTDNSPLHF. DNA for the CDR3: TGTGCCAGCAGCCCCACAGATAATTCACCCCTCCACTTT. The chain carries TRBV7-3 and TRBJ1-6; D unresolved. Looked up from germline, CDR1 is SGHTA and CDR2 is FQGTGA. The CDR3 runs 13 residues. Deletions cut 5 bases from V and 5 bases from J, with 7 bases between.

The chain joins TRBV5-1 to TRBJ1-1; a weak D match, TRBD1 (6 bases). V was cut by 2 bases and J by 6 bases, with 11 bases left in between. Per germline, CDR1 SGHRS and CDR2 YFSETQ. This CDR3 comprises 13 residues. CDR3 protein: CASSLQGSAEAFF. CDR3 DNA sequence: TGCGCCAGCAGCTTACAGGGTTCTGCTGAAGCTTTCTTT.

The V call is TRBV6-5, the J call TRBJ2-7, with TRBD1 matching 9 bases. In germline, CDR1 is MNHEY, CDR2 SVGAGI. Trimming took 7 bases from V and 5 from J; bases not matched to a gene: 9. The CDR3 length is 14 residues. The CDR3 reads CASTVTGGGHEQYF. CDR3 bases: TGTGCCAGCACCGTGACAGGGGGAGGTCACGAGCAGTACTTC.

This clone was counted a single time. V and J are TRBV6-1 and TRBJ2-3; possibly TRBD2 for D (6 bases). Germline V lookup: CDR1 MNHNS, CDR2 SASEGT. The CDR3 contains 15 residues. V lost 8 bases and J lost 8, with 23 bases in between. The CDR3 region is CASGVGPGGGTTQYF. CDR3 nucleotides: TGTGCCAGCGGAGTCGGTCCAGGAGGCGGGACTACGCAGTATTTT.

The V and J genes are TRBV6-6 and TRBJ1-2; tentative D call: TRBD1 (5 bases). V shed 6 bases and J shed 4 bases, with 15 bases lying between them. Germline V gene data show CDR1 as MNHNY and CDR2 as SVGAGI (reference sequence). This CDR3 has 14 amino acids. The CDR3: CASSEGATLYGYTF. CDR3 DNA: TGTGCCAGCAGCGAAGGGGCCACCCTCTATGGCTACACCTTC.

The chain combines TRBV28 with TRBJ1-4; D may be TRBD1 (6 bases). The V and J ends lost 9 bases and 0 bases respectively, with 11 bases between them. The CDR3 is 14 amino acids. CDR1 MDHEN and CDR2 SYDVKM come from the germline V gene. CDR3 sequence (DNA): TGTGCCAGTAGGACAGCCTCAACTAATGAAAAACTGTTTTTT. Encoded protein: CASRTASTNEKLFF.

The gene calls are TRBV19 and TRBJ2-5; the D gene is possibly TRBD2 (5 bases). The CDR3 spans 13 residues. Deletions cut 2 bases from V and 2 bases from J, with 6 bases between. From germline, CDR1 is LNHDA and CDR2 SQIVND (reference sequence). In DNA, the CDR3 is TGTGCCAGTAGTATAACGGGGCAAGAGACCCAGTACTTC. Translating gives CASSITGQETQYF.

The genes are TRBV28 and TRBJ1-5; 7 bases align to TRBD1. The CDR3 runs to 15 residues. Germline lookup yields CDR1 MDHEN and CDR2 SYDVKM. After removal of 5 bases from V and 7 bases from J, the junction contained 11 bases not matched to a gene. This chain's CDR3 is CASSPGDRARQPQHF. Here the CDR3 DNA reads TGTGCCAGCAGTCCAGGAGACAGGGCGAGGCAGCCCCAGCATTTT. Looking up the rest from reference TRBV28 and TRBJ1-5 gives the full variable domain: DVKVTQSSRYLVKRTGEKVFLECVQDMDHENMFWYRQDPGLGLRLIYFSYDVKMKEKGDIPEGYSVSREKKERFSLILESASTNQTSMYLCASSPGDRARQPQHFGDGTRLSIL.

The J gene is TRBJ2-1, the V gene TRBV7-9; D gene unclear. Germline loops: CDR1 SEHNR, CDR2 FQNEAQ (reference sequence). Trimming pared 4 bases from V and 9 bases from J, leaving 13 bases between. The CDR3 totals 13 residues. This CDR3 is CASSSAVQAEQFF. The CDR3 coding sequence is TGTGCCAGCAGCTCGGCGGTACAAGCTGAGCAGTTCTTC.

CDR3 sequence reads: CASSTRQPNTEAFF. CDR3 coding DNA: TGTGCCAGCAGCACACGACAGCCTAACACTGAAGCTTTCTTT. The rearrangement joins TRBV21-1 to TRBJ1-1; the table calls TRBD1, which could not be checked here. TRBV21-1 is a pseudogene segment. The CDR3 sequence is 14 residues long.

Only a few counts were recorded for this clone. The chain is built from TRBV7-2 and TRBJ2-1; D remains ambiguous. Trimming pared 8 bases from V and 1 base from J, leaving 6 bases between. CDR3 length equals 12 residues. From germline, CDR1 is SGHTA and CDR2 FQGNSA. The CDR3 DNA sequence: TGTGCCAGCCTATTGTCCTACAATGAGCAGTTCTTC. Translated, it gives CASLLSYNEQFF.

This clone was seen a few times. The chain is built from TRBV30 and TRBJ1-2; no clear D. Germline CDR1 and CDR2: GTSNPN and SVGIG (reference sequence). Trimming left V 2 bases short and J 8 bases short, with 15 bases between. The CDR3 has 13 amino acids. The CDR3 is CAWSSERRQGYTF. Here the CDR3 DNA reads TGTGCCTGGAGTAGTGAGCGGCGCCAAGGCTACACCTTC.